This TCR beta chain was found in a study of identical twins. Findings of the study overall: Reduced insertions were recorded for abundant cord blood beta clonotypes, with no such pattern in memory repertoires. Cross-sectional statistics, not tracking of the same donors, supported the conclusions. Monozygotic twins shared more out-of-frame TCR alpha than recombination models predicted.

The cDNA had a unique molecular identifier and a template-switch universal primer site. TCRdb used MiXCR to reprocess the 5' RACE reads, holding one entry per CDR3 protein. The table includes around 370,000 distinct CDR3 sequences, roughly 9% detected once. For this clonotype: The target antigen is unknown.

Trimming left V 8 bases short and J 6 bases short, with 12 bases between. The CDR3 sequence is 12 residues long. The germline V gene encodes CDR1 SEHNR and CDR2 FQNEAQ (reference sequence). The clonotype comes from a woman aged 45-65 years in good health. The specimen sequenced was naive T cells sorted from blood. The genes are TRBV7-9 and TRBJ2-3; no firm D call. The CDR3 DNA reads as TGTGCCAGCGGGCTTAGTGCCGATACGCAGTATTTT. Translated, it gives CASGLSADTQYF.